What follows are 10 T cell receptor beta chains derived from one specimen sequenced in a study of blood T cell repertoires in COVID-19. Assay: immunoSEQ multiplex PCR; the TCRdb copy retains only in-frame clones and omits some. This sample has approximately 280,000 clones, with 87% found just once. Material for sequencing was PBMCs or T cells enriched from blood (not recorded which). The receptors stem from a woman between 40 and 55 years old who had recovered from COVID-19.

The CDR3 DNA sequence: TGTGCCAGCAGCCAAGATCCCCTTCTAGCGGGACCTTCCTACAATGAGCAGTTCTTC. Amino acid sequence: CASSQDPLLAGPSYNEQFF. This rearrangement joins TRBV4-2 to TRBJ2-1; TRBD2 matches at 9 bases. This CDR3 spans 19 amino acids. The J segment lost 1 base and the V segment lost 0 bases, leaving 10 bases of the junction unmatched. Per germline, CDR1 LGHNA and CDR2 YNFKEQ.

The chain recombines TRBV6-5 with TRBJ2-1; TRBD2 might be the D (6 bases). The germline V gene encodes CDR1 MNHEY and CDR2 SVGAGI. Between the trimmed V and J ends, which lost 2 bases and 7 bases, there was a span of 18 bases. The CDR3 is 16 residues long. DNA for the CDR3: TGTGCCAGCAGTTACGGGACGGGAGTGGAGAGGAATGAGCAGTTCTTC. Translation: CASSYGTGVERNEQFF.

As DNA, the CDR3 is TGTGCCATCAGTGAGTCCCCTAGCGGGACGAACACCGGGGAGCTGTTTTTT. Its protein product is CAISESPSGTNTGELFF. J is TRBJ2-2 and V is TRBV10-3; 9 bases agree with TRBD2. The length of the CDR3 is 17 residues. From germline, CDR1 is ENHRY and CDR2 SYGVKD. The trim removed 0 bases at V and 0 bases at J, leaving 2 bases unmatched.

The CDR3 DNA follows: TGTGCCAGCAGTCGGGGCCGCCTAGCGGGGGATGAGCAGTTCTTC. Translation gives CASSRGRLAGDEQFF. The V call is TRBV6-6, the J call TRBJ2-1; 10 positions agree with TRBD2. Germline V gene sequence: CDR1 MNHNY, CDR2 SVGAGI (reference sequence). V was pared by 5 bases and J by 8 bases, with 9 bases of the junction left unmatched. The CDR3 extends over 15 amino acids.

The chain joins TRBV18 to TRBJ2-7, with 8 bases that match TRBD1. The CDR3 is made up of 15 amino acids. With V trimmed by 2 bases and J by 3 bases, 6 bases remained unmatched. CDR1 KGHSH and CDR2 LQKENI come from the germline V gene. CDR3: CASSPMGTGVYEQYF. In nucleotides, the CDR3 is TGTGCCAGCTCACCAATGGGGACAGGTGTCTACGAGCAGTACTTC.

This sequence joins TRBV3-1 (or the pseudogene TRBV3-2) and TRBJ2-3, with TRBD2 as a possible D gene (5 bases). This CDR3 spans 16 amino acids. The germline CDR1 and CDR2 sequences are LGHDT and YNNKEL (reference sequence). Trimming left V 4 bases short and J 0 bases short, with 14 bases between. The CDR3 sequence is CASSPELGGSTDTQYF. CDR3 bases: TGTGCCAGCAGCCCGGAATTGGGCGGGAGCACAGATACGCAGTATTTT.

This clone was seen only a few times. The rearrangement joins TRBV7-2 to TRBJ1-6, with D unresolved. This CDR3 is 11 amino acids long. Germline loops: CDR1 SGHTA, CDR2 FQGNSA. V dropped 5 bases and J dropped 7 bases, with 3 bases sitting between them. The CDR3 DNA follows: TGTGCCAGCAGCCAGAATTCACCCCTCCACTTT. Translating it yields CASSQNSPLHF.

V gene TRBV4-1 combines with J gene TRBJ2-1; D is undetermined. The CDR3 is made up of 21 amino acids. V lost 1 base, J lost 4 bases, and 29 bases lay in between. From germline, CDR1 is MGHRA and CDR2 YSYEKL. The CDR3 protein is CASSQGIRVVASSARYNEQFF. The CDR3 DNA follows: TGCGCCAGCAGCCAAGGGATCCGGGTGGTGGCTAGTTCGGCGAGATACAATGAGCAGTTCTTC.

The rearrangement joins TRBV6-2 or TRBV6-3 to TRBJ1-1, with D possibly matching TRBD1 (6 bases). Germline assignment: CDR1 MNHEY and CDR2 SVGEGT. Trimming took 5 bases from V and 6 from J, leaving 13 bases between them. CDR3 length: 13 residues. The CDR3 sequence: CASSEGGRPEAFF. CDR3 coding DNA: TGTGCCAGCAGTGAGGGGGGGCGGCCTGAAGCTTTCTTT.

J is TRBJ2-1 and V is TRBV11-2, with 9 positions matching TRBD2. The CDR3 runs 15 residues. The V gene's germline CDR1 is SGHAT and CDR2 FQNNGV. The V segment lost 10 bases and the J segment 8 bases; nucleotides outside the gene matches: 15. The CDR3 region has the DNA TGTGCCACCACCAGGGTAGCGGGAGCGGGGGATGAGCAGTTCTTC. It specifies CATTRVAGAGDEQFF.